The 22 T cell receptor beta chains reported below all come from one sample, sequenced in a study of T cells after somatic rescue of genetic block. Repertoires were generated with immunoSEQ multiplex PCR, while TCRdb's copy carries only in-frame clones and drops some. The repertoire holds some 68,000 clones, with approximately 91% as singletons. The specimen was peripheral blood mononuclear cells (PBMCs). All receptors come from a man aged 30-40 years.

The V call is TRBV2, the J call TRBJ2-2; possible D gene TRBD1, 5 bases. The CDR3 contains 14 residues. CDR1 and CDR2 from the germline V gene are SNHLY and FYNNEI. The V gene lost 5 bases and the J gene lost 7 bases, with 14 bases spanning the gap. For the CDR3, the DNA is TGTGCCAGCAGTCCAAGGACATTGAGCGGGGAGCTGTTTTTT. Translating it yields CASSPRTLSGELFF.

The CDR3 protein is CASSKEGPGEKLFF. The DNA of the CDR3 is TGTGCCAGCAGCAAAGAGGGCCCGGGGGAAAAACTGTTTTTT. The chain recombines TRBV21-1 with TRBJ1-4. TRBV21-1 is assigned pseudogene status. The CDR3 has 14 residues.

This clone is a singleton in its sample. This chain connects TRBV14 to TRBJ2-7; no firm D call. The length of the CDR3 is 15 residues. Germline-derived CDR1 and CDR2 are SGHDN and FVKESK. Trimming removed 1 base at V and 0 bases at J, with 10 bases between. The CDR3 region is CASSQGWPTSYEQYF. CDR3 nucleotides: TGTGCCAGCAGCCAAGGATGGCCAACCTCCTACGAGCAGTACTTC.

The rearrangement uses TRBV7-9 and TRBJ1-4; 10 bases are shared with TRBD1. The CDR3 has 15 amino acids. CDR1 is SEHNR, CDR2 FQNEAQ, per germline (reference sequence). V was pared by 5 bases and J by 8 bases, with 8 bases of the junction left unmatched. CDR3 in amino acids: CASSLRQGAREKLFF. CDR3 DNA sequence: TGTGCCAGCAGCCTCAGACAGGGGGCAAGGGAAAAACTGTTTTTT.

CDR3 bases: TGTGCCAGCAGCTTGTTAGGGCCCGCCTACGAGCAGTACTTC. Amino acid sequence: CASSLLGPAYEQYF. This sequence joins TRBV5-5 and TRBJ2-7; D is undetermined. The V gene lost 1 base and the J gene lost 2 bases, with 10 bases spanning the gap. Germline CDR1 and CDR2: SGHKS and YYEKEE (reference sequence). CDR3 length: 14 residues.

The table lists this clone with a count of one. The DNA for the CDR3 is TGCGCCAGCAGCTTGGGGACAGCGTATGAAAAACTGTTTTTT. Encoded protein: CASSLGTAYEKLFF. V and J are TRBV5-1 and TRBJ1-4; tentatively, D is TRBD1 (6 bases). The germline V gene encodes CDR1 SGHRS and CDR2 YFSETQ. Trimming took off 0 bases at V and 6 bases at J, with 9 bases between the two ends. The CDR3 is made up of 14 amino acids.

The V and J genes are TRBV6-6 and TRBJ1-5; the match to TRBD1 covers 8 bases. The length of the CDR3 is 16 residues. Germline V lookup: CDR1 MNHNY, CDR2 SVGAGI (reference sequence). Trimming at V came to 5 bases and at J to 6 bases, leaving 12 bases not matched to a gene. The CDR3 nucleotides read TGTGCCAGCAGTCTGTTGCTTCGGACAGGGACTCAGCCCCAGCATTTT. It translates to CASSLLLRTGTQPQHF.

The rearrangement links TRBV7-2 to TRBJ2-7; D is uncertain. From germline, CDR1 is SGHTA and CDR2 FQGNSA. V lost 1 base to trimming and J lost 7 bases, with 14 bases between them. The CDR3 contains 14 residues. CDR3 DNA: TGTGCCAGCAGCTTAGGTGTCAGCCTGAGTGAGCAGTACTTC. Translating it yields CASSLGVSLSEQYF.

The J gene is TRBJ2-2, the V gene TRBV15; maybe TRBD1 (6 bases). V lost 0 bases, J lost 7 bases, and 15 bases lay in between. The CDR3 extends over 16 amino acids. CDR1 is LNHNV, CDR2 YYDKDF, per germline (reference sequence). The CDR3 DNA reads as TGTGCCACCAGCAGAGACAGGGGTTTGACAGTCGGGGAGCTGTTTTTT. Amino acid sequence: CATSRDRGLTVGELFF. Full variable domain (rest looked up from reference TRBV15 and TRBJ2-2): DAMVIQNPRYQVTQFGKPVTLSCSQTLNHNVMYWYQQKSSQAPKLLFHYYDKDFNNEADTPDNFQSRRPNTSFCFLDIRSPGLGDTAMYLCATSRDRGLTVGELFFGEGSRLTVL.

CDR3 sequence: CASSLVAGYYYEQYF. Written as DNA, the CDR3 is TGTGCCAGCAGTTTAGTGGCAGGGTACTACTACGAGCAGTACTTC. J is TRBJ2-7 and V is TRBV27, with TRBD1 as a possible D gene (5 bases). Trimming stripped 2 bases from V and 3 bases from J, with 14 bases between. The CDR3 extends over 15 amino acids. CDR1 is MNHEY and CDR2 is SMNVEV in the germline V gene (reference sequence).

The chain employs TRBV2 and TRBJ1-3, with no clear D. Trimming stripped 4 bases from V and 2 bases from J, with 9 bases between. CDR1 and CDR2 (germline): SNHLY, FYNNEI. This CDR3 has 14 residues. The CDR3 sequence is CASSGGRTGNTIYF. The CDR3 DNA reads TGTGCCAGCAGTGGGGGAAGGACTGGAAACACCATATATTTT.

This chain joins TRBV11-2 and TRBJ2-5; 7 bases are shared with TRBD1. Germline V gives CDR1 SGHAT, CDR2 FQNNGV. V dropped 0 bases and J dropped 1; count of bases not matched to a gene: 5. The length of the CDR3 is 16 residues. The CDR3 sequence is CASSLDWDSRQETQYF. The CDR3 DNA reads TGTGCCAGCAGCTTAGATTGGGACAGTCGCCAAGAGACCCAGTACTTC.

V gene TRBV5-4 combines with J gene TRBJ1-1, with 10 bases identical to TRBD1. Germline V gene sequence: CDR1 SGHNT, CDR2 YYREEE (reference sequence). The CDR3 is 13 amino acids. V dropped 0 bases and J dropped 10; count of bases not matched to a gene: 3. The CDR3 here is CASSLGQGAGAFF. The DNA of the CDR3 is TGTGCCAGCAGCTTGGGACAGGGGGCAGGAGCTTTCTTT.

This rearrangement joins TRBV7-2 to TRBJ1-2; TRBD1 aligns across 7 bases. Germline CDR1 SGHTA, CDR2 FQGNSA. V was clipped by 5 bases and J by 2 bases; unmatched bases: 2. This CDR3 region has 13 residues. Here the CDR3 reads CASSQGGNYGYTF. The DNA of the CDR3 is TGTGCCAGCAGCCAAGGGGGCAACTATGGCTACACCTTC.

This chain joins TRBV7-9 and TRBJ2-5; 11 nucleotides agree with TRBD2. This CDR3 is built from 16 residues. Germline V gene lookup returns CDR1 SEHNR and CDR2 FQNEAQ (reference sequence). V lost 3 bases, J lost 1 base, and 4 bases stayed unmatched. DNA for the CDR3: TGTGCCAGCAGCTTCAGACTAGCGGGGAGCCAAGAGACCCAGTACTTC. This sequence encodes CASSFRLAGSQETQYF.

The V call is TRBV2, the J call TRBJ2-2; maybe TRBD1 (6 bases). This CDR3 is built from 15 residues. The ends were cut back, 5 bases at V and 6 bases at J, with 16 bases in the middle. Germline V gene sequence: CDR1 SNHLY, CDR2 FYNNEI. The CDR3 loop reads CASSQFDRLAGELFF. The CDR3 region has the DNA TGTGCCAGCAGTCAATTCGACAGGTTGGCCGGGGAGCTGTTTTTT.

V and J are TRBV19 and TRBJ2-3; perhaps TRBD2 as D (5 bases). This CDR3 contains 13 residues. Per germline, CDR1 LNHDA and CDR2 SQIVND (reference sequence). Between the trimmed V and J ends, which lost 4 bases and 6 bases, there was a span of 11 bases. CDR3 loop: CASSTVALDTQYF. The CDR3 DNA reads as TGTGCCAGTAGTACGGTAGCGTTGGATACGCAGTATTTT. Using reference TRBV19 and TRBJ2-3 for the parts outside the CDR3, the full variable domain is DGGITQSPKYLFRKEGQNVTLSCEQNLNHDAMYWYRQDPGQGLRLIYYSQIVNDFQKGDIAEGYSVSREKKESFPLTVTSAQKNPTAFYLCASSTVALDTQYFGPGTRLTVL.

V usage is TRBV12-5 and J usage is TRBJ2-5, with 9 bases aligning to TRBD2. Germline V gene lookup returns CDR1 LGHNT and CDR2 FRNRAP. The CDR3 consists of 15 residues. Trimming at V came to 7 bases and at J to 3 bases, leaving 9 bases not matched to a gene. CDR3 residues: CASVLAGRHEETQYF. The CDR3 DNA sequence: TGTGCTAGTGTCCTAGCGGGGAGACACGAAGAGACCCAGTACTTC.

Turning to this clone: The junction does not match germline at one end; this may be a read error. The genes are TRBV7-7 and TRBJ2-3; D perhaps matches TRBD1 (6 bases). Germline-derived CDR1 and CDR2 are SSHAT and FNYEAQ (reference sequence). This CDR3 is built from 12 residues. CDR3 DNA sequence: TGTGCTAGCAGCCAGGACAGAGATACGCAGTATTTT. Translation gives CASSQDRDTQYF.

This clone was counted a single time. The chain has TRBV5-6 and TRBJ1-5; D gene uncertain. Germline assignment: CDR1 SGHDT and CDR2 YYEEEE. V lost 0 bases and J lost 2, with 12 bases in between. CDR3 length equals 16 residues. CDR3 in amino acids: CASSLATVRGNQPQHF. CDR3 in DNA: TGTGCCAGCAGCTTGGCCACCGTGCGAGGCAATCAGCCCCAGCATTTT.

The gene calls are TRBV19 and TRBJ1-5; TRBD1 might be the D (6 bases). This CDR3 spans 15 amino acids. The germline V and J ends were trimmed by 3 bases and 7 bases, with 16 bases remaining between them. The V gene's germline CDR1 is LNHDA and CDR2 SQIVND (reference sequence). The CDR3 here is CASSIQGHANQPQHF. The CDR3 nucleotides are TGTGCCAGTAGTATTCAGGGACATGCGAACCAGCCCCAGCATTTT.

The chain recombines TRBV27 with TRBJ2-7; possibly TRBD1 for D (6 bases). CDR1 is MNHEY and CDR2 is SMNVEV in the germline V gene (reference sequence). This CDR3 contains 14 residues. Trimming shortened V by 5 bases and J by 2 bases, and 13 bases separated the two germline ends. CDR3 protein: CASSTGRRTYEQYF. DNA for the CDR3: TGTGCCAGCAGTACAGGGCGTAGGACCTACGAGCAGTACTTC.